This T cell receptor (beta chain) derives from a study of T cells in localized non-small cell lung cancer. Regarding the study as a whole: In adjacent lung appeared a median about 57 of the top 100 tumor clones.

TCRdb's table, derived via immunoSEQ multiplex PCR, lists solely in-frame clones and lacks some. Here the sample spans approximately 33,000 clones, about 92% being singletons. As regards this clone: Its antigen is unknown.

This CDR3 has 14 residues. Trimming took off 5 bases at V and 4 bases at J, with 11 bases between the two ends. Germline V gives CDR1 SGHAT, CDR2 FQNNGV. J is TRBJ2-2 and V is TRBV11-2; D unclear. The source was peripheral blood, collected before any cancer treatment. The TCR comes from a female donor aged 60 or older with stage I lung adenocarcinoma. CDR3 bases: TGTGCCAGCAGCCCACGACCGGGCACCGGGGAGCTGTTTTTT. This gives the protein CASSPRPGTGELFF.